The clone carrying this T cell receptor (beta chain) occurred a few times. Its antigen remains unknown. TCRdb re-derived calls from the 5' RACE reads in MiXCR, one entry per CDR3 protein. Among roughly 340,000 distinct CDR3 sequences listed, roughly 27% were seen once. This specimen belongs to a study of identical twins' blood T cells. Study-wide points: Abundant TCRbeta CDR3s overlapped more between twins than with unrelated donors.

This CDR3 comprises 16 residues. Germline CDR1 is MNHEY and CDR2 is SVGAGI. Trimming cost V 4 bases and J 6 bases, with 20 bases left between them. The sample taken for sequencing was PBMCs. This receptor was identified in a woman aged 18-49 years in good health. The V gene is TRBV6-5, the J gene TRBJ2-3; D may be TRBD1 or TRBD2 (6 bases each). CDR3 region: CASSSGDWGRLDTQYF. The CDR3 nucleotides are TGTGCCAGCAGTTCAGGGGACTGGGGTCGTCTCGATACGCAGTATTTT.